These T cell receptor beta chains were read from a single sample in a study of identical twins. Each CDR3 protein is one row after TCRdb ran MiXCR on the 5' RACE reads. The table lists about 340,000 distinct CDR3 sequences, around 12% of them singletons. The sample also formed part of further work on yellow fever vaccine responses in identical twins.

Specimen: CD8+ T cells sorted from blood. The receptors derive from a woman younger than 30 in good health. The CDR3 runs from the conserved cysteine through the conserved F or W. Fields, in order: D gene, V gene, J gene, clone size, CDR3 DNA, CDR3 protein. D genes are given only for firm matches. Part of the rows lack a size; the others show once, few, many or a class for expanded clones.

NA	TRBV20-1	TRBJ2-1	few	TGCAGTGCTAGTGGCGAATTTTGGGATGAGCAGTTCTTC	CSASGEFWDEQFF
NA	TRBV12-3/TRBV12-4	TRBJ1-4	few	TGTGCCAGCACCCCGGAGGGGCTGGGTGAAAAACTGTTTTTT	CASTPEGLGEKLFF
TRBD1	TRBV7-9	TRBJ2-3	many	TGTGCCAGCAGCCTTGCAGGGGGAGCAGATACGCAGTATTTT	CASSLAGGADTQYF
TRBD2	TRBV11-1	TRBJ2-5	NA	TGTGCCAGCAGCCCCCGCTCCGAACTAGCGGGAGGGCCCTCGCCCCAGTACTTC	CASSPRSELAGGPSPQYF
NA	TRBV29-1	TRBJ2-1	many	TGCAGCGTTGAGTGGGGGGTCTACAATGAGCAGTTCTTC	CSVEWGVYNEQFF
NA	TRBV9	TRBJ1-6	NA	TGTGCCAGCAGCTCCGAGGGGGGGAATTCACCCCTCCACTTT	CASSSEGGNSPLHF
TRBD1	TRBV28	TRBJ2-1	many	TGTGCCAGCAGTGTGAGGGGGCACAATGAGCAGTTCTTC	CASSVRGHNEQFF
NA	TRBV4-1	TRBJ2-5	few	TGCGCCAGCAGCCAAACAGGGCCGGAGACCCAGTACTTC	CASSQTGPETQYF
NA	TRBV24-1	TRBJ2-2	many	TGTGCCACCAGTGACCCTGAGATGACCTTGAACACCGGGGAGCTGTTTTTT	CATSDPEMTLNTGELFF
TRBD2	TRBV20-1	TRBJ2-1	few	TGCAGTGCTAGATCCGGGACTAGCGGGTCAAGTGAGCAGTTCTTC	CSARSGTSGSSEQFF
NA	TRBV7-8	TRBJ1-2	few	TGTGCCAGCAGCGACCGGGACCCTAACTATGGCTACACCTTC	CASSDRDPNYGYTF
NA	TRBV12-3/TRBV12-4	TRBJ1-5	few	TGTGCCAGCAGTCCAACAGGGATTATTCAGCCCCAGCATTTT	CASSPTGIIQPQHF
TRBD1	TRBV7-9	TRBJ2-1	few	TGTGCCAGCAGCCAACCGGGACAGGCTGACAATGAGCAGTTCTTC	CASSQPGQADNEQFF
NA	TRBV12-3/TRBV12-4	TRBJ1-2	few	TGTGCCAGCACCCGGGGCTATGGCTACACCTTC	CASTRGYGYTF
TRBD2	TRBV12-3/TRBV12-4	TRBJ2-2	few	TGTGCCAGCAGTCCCCCCCCACTAGCGGGGAACACCGGGGAGCTGTTTTTT	CASSPPPLAGNTGELFF
NA	TRBV5-1	TRBJ1-5	many	TGCGCCAGCAGTCGACAGGCGGTTCAGCCCCAGCATTTT	CASSRQAVQPQHF
NA	TRBV7-9	TRBJ2-5	NA	TGTGCCACCAATACGGCCGGGCGGGAATCAGGGGAGACCCAGTACTTC	CATNTAGRESGETQYF
TRBD2	TRBV29-1	TRBJ2-1	NA	TGCAGCGTTGTCCCCAGTGGCGGGAGCAATGAGCAGTTCTTC	CSVVPSGGSNEQFF
TRBD1	TRBV6-1	TRBJ1-2	few	TGTGCCAGCAGCGCAGGCAGGGGGGCGGATGGCTACACCTTC	CASSAGRGADGYTF
TRBD1	TRBV4-1	TRBJ1-6	NA	TGCGCCAGCAGCCACAAGGGGACAGCCAATAATTCACCCCTCCACTTT	CASSHKGTANNSPLHF
TRBD1	TRBV7-9	TRBJ1-1	few	TGTGCCAGCAGCTCAAGGACAGGCTTCCAGGCTTTCTTT	CASSSRTGFQAFF
TRBD2	TRBV29-1	TRBJ2-7	many	TGCAGCGTCTGGACTAGCGGGGCCTCCTACGAGCAGTACTTC	CSVWTSGASYEQYF
TRBD1	TRBV6-1	TRBJ2-4	few	TGTGCCAGCAAAGAAGGGGGTTGGACAGGGGAGGGAAGGAAGTACTTC	CASKEGGWTGEGRKYF
NA	TRBV7-6	TRBJ2-1	many	TGTGCCAGCAGCTTAGCGGGAGGAGGGGATGAGCAGTTCTTC	CASSLAGGGDEQFF
NA	TRBV27	TRBJ2-1	few	TGTGCCAGCAGTTTATGGCGGGGGCCCTACAATGAGCAGTTCTTC	CASSLWRGPYNEQFF
NA	TRBV5-1	TRBJ2-7	many	TGCGCCAGCAGCAACCACAATTACGAGCAGTACTTC	CASSNHNYEQYF
NA	TRBV6-5	TRBJ1-1	few	TGTGCCAGCAGTTACTCGGGGACGGGTGAAGCTTTCTTT	CASSYSGTGEAFF
TRBD2	TRBV20-1	TRBJ2-1	NA	TGCAGTGCTAGAGATCAGGGGACTAGCGGGAGTTATGAGCAGTTCTTC	CSARDQGTSGSYEQFF
TRBD1	TRBV12-3/TRBV12-4	TRBJ2-5	many	TGTGCCAGCAGCCGGACAGGGGCCGGAGAGACCCAGTACTTC	CASSRTGAGETQYF
TRBD1	TRBV20-1	TRBJ2-1	NA	TGCAGTGCTAGACTGGACAGGGACTATGAGCAGTTCTTC	CSARLDRDYEQFF
NA	TRBV20-1	TRBJ1-4	many	TGCAGTGCTCAAATAGGACGAGAGGGTTATGAAAAACTGTTTTTT	CSAQIGREGYEKLFF
TRBD1	TRBV11-2	TRBJ2-1	NA	TGTGCCAGCACAGACAGGGGGGAGTACAATGAGCAGTTCTTC	CASTDRGEYNEQFF
NA	TRBV6-1	TRBJ2-1	few	TGTGCCAGCAGTCCGACCGCCGACAACACGAGGGGTAATGAGCAGTTCTTC	CASSPTADNTRGNEQFF
TRBD2	TRBV10-2	TRBJ2-7	few	TGCGCCAGCAGTGTTAGCGGGAAGGGGATCTACGAGCAGTACTTC	CASSVSGKGIYEQYF
NA	TRBV20-1	TRBJ1-1	NA	TGCAGTGCGTTAAACAGAAAGAACACTGAAGCTTTCTTT	CSALNRKNTEAFF
TRBD2	TRBV20-1	TRBJ2-1	few	TGCAGTGCTAGAGCCAGACTAGCGCCTTACAATGAGCAGTTCTTC	CSARARLAPYNEQFF
TRBD1	TRBV7-9	TRBJ2-5	few	TGTGCCAGCAGCGACAGGGATGAGACCCAGTACTTC	CASSDRDETQYF
NA	TRBV3-1	TRBJ2-1	few	TGTGCCAGCAGCCAAGACTTAGTCTCCTACAATGAGCAGTTCTTC	CASSQDLVSYNEQFF